This T cell receptor beta chain was observed in a study of Ad26.COV2.S vaccination and SARS-CoV-2 variants. At the level of the study: The vaccine Ad26.COV2.S was put into the muscle once, or twice with 56 days between.

Stated treatment: about 20 received Ad26.COV2.S at low or high dose, single or two shots; five or six received placebo; per-sample allocation not given. Repertoires come from day 63 after the first vaccine or placebo injection. Donation came from an adult in Boston who was aged 18-55 years. Sequencing was performed with immunoSEQ multiplex PCR; in TCRdb, only in-frame clones are kept and a portion is missing. Of hundreds of thousands of clones listed, more than 75% were seen once; the top ten hold over 2.5%. The study, taken as a whole, reports: Vaccine and placebo recipients had comparable breadth of non-spike TCRs. The study found higher spike-specific TCR breadth in vaccine than placebo recipients.

The germline V gene has CDR1 MNHEY and CDR2 SVGEGT. The CDR3 loop spans 16 amino acids. V lost 2 bases and J lost 3, with 15 bases in between. Comment on this clone: Its antigen is as yet unknown.

Source: peripheral blood, taken in a trial of Ad26.COV2.S vaccine versus placebo. The sequence was obtained from a person between 18 and 65 years old who received the Ad26.COV2.S COVID-19 vaccine or a placebo. This chain uses TRBV6-2 or TRBV6-3 with TRBJ2-3; perhaps TRBD2 as D (6 bases). CDR3 sequence (DNA): TGTGCCAGCAGTTACAGTTTACGGGAGTGGACAGATACGCAGTATTTT. Translated: CASSYSLREWTDTQYF.